Sequencing of this TCR beta chain was carried out in a study of cytomegalovirus exposure and HLA in healthy donors. Study results and caveats: Available immune exposure information covered CMV serostatus only. In a later analysis, an Asian-associated ancestry cluster reportedly showed fewer N-insertions than the approximately 700-donor mean. Earlier findings revealed that most TCR beta V segments proved productive either about 87% or about 30% of the time.

This clone was seen more than once but under ten times. The antigen remains undetermined. V gave up 4 bases and J gave up 3 bases; unmatched junction bases: 5. The CDR3 sequence is 16 residues long. Germline assignment: CDR1 MNHEY and CDR2 SVGAGI. 13 Jbeta primers and 60 Vbeta primers were used for the PCR. TCRdb's copy holds only in-frame clones and misses some; the assay was immunoSEQ multiplex PCR. The sample shows about 140,000 clones, 75% of them seen only once. The rearrangement uses TRBV6-5 and TRBJ2-3; 12 bases are shared with TRBD2. The clonotype originates from a man aged 40-55 years in good health and CMV-seronegative. Specimen: PBMCs. CDR3 sequence reads: CASSSILAGGTDTQYF. CDR3 coding DNA: TGTGCCAGCAGTTCTATACTAGCGGGGGGTACAGATACGCAGTATTTT.